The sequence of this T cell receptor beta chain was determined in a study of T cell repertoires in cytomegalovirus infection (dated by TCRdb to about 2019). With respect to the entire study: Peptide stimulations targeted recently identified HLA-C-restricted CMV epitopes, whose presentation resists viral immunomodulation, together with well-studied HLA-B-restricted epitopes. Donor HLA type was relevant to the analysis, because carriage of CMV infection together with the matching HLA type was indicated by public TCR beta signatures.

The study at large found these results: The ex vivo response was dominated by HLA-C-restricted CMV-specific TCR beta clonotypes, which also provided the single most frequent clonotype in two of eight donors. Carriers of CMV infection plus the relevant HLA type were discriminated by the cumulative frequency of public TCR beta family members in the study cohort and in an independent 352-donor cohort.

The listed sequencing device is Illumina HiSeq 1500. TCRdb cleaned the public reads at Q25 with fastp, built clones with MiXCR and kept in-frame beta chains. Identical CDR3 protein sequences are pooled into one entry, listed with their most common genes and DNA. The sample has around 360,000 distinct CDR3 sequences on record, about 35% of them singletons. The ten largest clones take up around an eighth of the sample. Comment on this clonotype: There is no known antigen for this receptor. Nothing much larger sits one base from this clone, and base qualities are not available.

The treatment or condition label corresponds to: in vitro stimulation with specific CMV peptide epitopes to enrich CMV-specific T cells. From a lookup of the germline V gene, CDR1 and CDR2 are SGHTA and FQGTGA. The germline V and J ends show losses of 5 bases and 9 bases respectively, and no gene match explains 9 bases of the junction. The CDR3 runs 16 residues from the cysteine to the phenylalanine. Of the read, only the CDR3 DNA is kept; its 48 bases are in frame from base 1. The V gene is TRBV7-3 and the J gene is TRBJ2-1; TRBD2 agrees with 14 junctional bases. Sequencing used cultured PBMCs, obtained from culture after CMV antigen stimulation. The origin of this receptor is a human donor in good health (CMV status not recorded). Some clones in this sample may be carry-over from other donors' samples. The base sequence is TGTGCCAGCAGCCCCGCCGGGACTAGCGGGAGTGGTGAGCAGTTCTTC. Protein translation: CASSPAGTSGSGEQFF. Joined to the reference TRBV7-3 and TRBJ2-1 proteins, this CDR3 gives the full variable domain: GAGVSQTPSNKVTEKGKYVELRCDPISGHTALYWYRQSLGQGPEFLIYFQGTGAADDSGLPNDRFFAVRPEGSVSTLKIQRTERGDSAVYLCASSPAGTSGSGEQFFGPGTRLTVL.